A selection of T cell receptor beta chains follows, all from one sample in a study of T cell repertoires in cytomegalovirus infection. TCRdb independently ran MiXCR on the reads; one entry per CDR3 protein. This sample has roughly 800,000 distinct CDR3 sequences, with almost 30% found just once. No cognate antigen is known for these TCRs. The material was cultured CD8+ T cells from PBMCs, obtained from culture after CMV antigen stimulation. These receptors originate from a human donor in good health (CMV status not recorded). Some clones in this sample may be carry-over from other donors' samples. The CDR3 runs from the conserved cysteine through the conserved F or W. D genes are given only for firm matches. Clone size appears in some rows only: once, few, many, or a class for an expanded clone.

CDR3 DNA: TGTGCCAGCAGTTCGGTGGCCATATCGAGGTACAATGAGCAGTTCTTC
CDR3 protein: CASSSVAISRYNEQFF
V gene: TRBV6-2/TRBV6-3
J gene: TRBJ2-1
D gene: -
clone size: -

CDR3 DNA: TGTGCCAGCAGTGAACCCCGGACTAGCGGGGGCTACAATGAGCAGTTCTTC
CDR3 protein: CASSEPRTSGGYNEQFF
V gene: TRBV6-1
J gene: TRBJ2-1
D gene: TRBD2
clone size: few

CDR3 DNA: TGTGCCAGCAGTGAAGCCAGGGGGTGGGACACTGAAGCTTTCTTT
CDR3 protein: CASSEARGWDTEAFF
V gene: TRBV2
J gene: TRBJ1-1
D gene: TRBD1
clone size: -

CDR3 DNA: TGTGCCAGCAGTGCCAATTTTGTGTGGGAACAAGAGACCCAGTACTTC
CDR3 protein: CASSANFVWEQETQYF
V gene: TRBV2
J gene: TRBJ2-5
D gene: -
clone size: -

CDR3 DNA: TGTGCCAGTACCATGGGACAGCATTATGGCTACACCTTC
CDR3 protein: CASTMGQHYGYTF
V gene: TRBV19
J gene: TRBJ1-2
D gene: TRBD1
clone size: few

CDR3 DNA: TGTGCCAGCAGCTTGGCTCTAGCGGGGCGGGCCAACTACGAGCAGTACTTC
CDR3 protein: CASSLALAGRANYEQYF
V gene: TRBV5-6
J gene: TRBJ2-7
D gene: TRBD2
clone size: few

CDR3 DNA: TGCGCCAGCAGTGAGATGTACGGGGACACTGAAGCTTTCTTT
CDR3 protein: CASSEMYGDTEAFF
V gene: TRBV10-2
J gene: TRBJ1-1
D gene: -
clone size: few

CDR3 DNA: TGTGCCAGCAACGCGGGGGGGATGAACACTGAAGCTTTCTTT
CDR3 protein: CASNAGGMNTEAFF
V gene: TRBV27
J gene: TRBJ1-1
D gene: -
clone size: once

CDR3 DNA: TGTGCCAGCAACTGGGACAGGGACAGCAATCAGCCCCAGCATTTT
CDR3 protein: CASNWDRDSNQPQHF
V gene: TRBV28
J gene: TRBJ1-5
D gene: TRBD1
clone size: few

CDR3 DNA: TGTGCCAGCAGCCCAGGGGTACAGCCTAAGGATGGCTACACCTTC
CDR3 protein: CASSPGVQPKDGYTF
V gene: TRBV7-9
J gene: TRBJ1-2
D gene: -
clone size: many

CDR3 DNA: TGTGCTAGCAGCTTATGGGTGAGCTCCTACAATGAGCAGTTCTTC
CDR3 protein: CASSLWVSSYNEQFF
V gene: TRBV7-7
J gene: TRBJ2-1
D gene: -
clone size: few

CDR3 DNA: TGTGCCAGCAGTCACACATTGAACACTGAAGCTTTCTTT
CDR3 protein: CASSHTLNTEAFF
V gene: TRBV27
J gene: TRBJ1-1
D gene: -
clone size: -

CDR3 DNA: TGTGCCAGCAGTTCTGAGGGACAGGGGGCTATCGGCTATGGCTACACCTTC
CDR3 protein: CASSSEGQGAIGYGYTF
V gene: TRBV5-8
J gene: TRBJ1-2
D gene: TRBD1
clone size: -

CDR3 DNA: TGTGCCAGCAGCCTCTATAGCGTGAATTTCTACGAGCAGTACTTC
CDR3 protein: CASSLYSVNFYEQYF
V gene: TRBV7-9
J gene: TRBJ2-7
D gene: -
clone size: -

CDR3 DNA: TGTGCCAGCAGCCCGGGACTGATTAACACTGAAGCTTTCTTT
CDR3 protein: CASSPGLINTEAFF
V gene: TRBV7-6
J gene: TRBJ1-1
D gene: -
clone size: few

CDR3 DNA: TGTGCCAGCATTAAGAGAGGGGGCGCGGAGACCCAGTACTTC
CDR3 protein: CASIKRGGAETQYF
V gene: TRBV6-1
J gene: TRBJ2-5
D gene: TRBD1
clone size: -

CDR3 DNA: TGTGCCAGCGGACTAGCGGGGGGCCCAGGCAATTCTCAGTATTTT
CDR3 protein: CASGLAGGPGNSQYF
V gene: TRBV5-5
J gene: TRBJ2-3
D gene: TRBD2
clone size: -

CDR3 DNA: TGTGCCAGTATGGGAGGGGTTATCGACGAGCAGTACTTC
CDR3 protein: CASMGGVIDEQYF
V gene: TRBV19
J gene: TRBJ2-7
D gene: TRBD2
clone size: -

CDR3 DNA: TGTGCCAGCAGCTCTGGGGGTATAACAGATACGCAGTATTTT
CDR3 protein: CASSSGGITDTQYF
V gene: TRBV7-1
J gene: TRBJ2-3
D gene: -
clone size: -

CDR3 DNA: TGTGCCAGCAGTTTAGCGCCCGTTGAAGCTTTCTTT
CDR3 protein: CASSLAPVEAFF
V gene: TRBV12-3/TRBV12-4
J gene: TRBJ1-1
D gene: -
clone size: -

CDR3 DNA: TGTGCCAGCAGTTTCGGCAGGGGTGATCAGCCCCGGCATTTT
CDR3 protein: CASSFGRGDQPRHF
V gene: TRBV27
J gene: TRBJ1-5
D gene: -
clone size: -

CDR3 DNA: TGTGCCAGCAGCCGTGAGGGGGCTCCGGCAGATACGCAGTATTTT
CDR3 protein: CASSREGAPADTQYF
V gene: TRBV9
J gene: TRBJ2-3
D gene: TRBD1
clone size: -

CDR3 DNA: TGTGCCAGCAGCTTATACCCGGGACTAGCGGGGGGGGGAGATACGCAGTATTTT
CDR3 protein: CASSLYPGLAGGGDTQYF
V gene: TRBV7-2
J gene: TRBJ2-3
D gene: TRBD2
clone size: many

CDR3 DNA: TGTGCCAGCAGTTGGACAGCCCTCGGCGCTCAAACTTTCTTT
CDR3 protein: CASSWTALGAQTFF
V gene: TRBV27
J gene: TRBJ1-1
D gene: -
clone size: -

CDR3 DNA: TGTGCCAGCAGCAGATCAGGGGGCGGCGTGGAGACCCAGTACTTC
CDR3 protein: CASSRSGGGVETQYF
V gene: TRBV7-6
J gene: TRBJ2-5
D gene: TRBD1
clone size: few